Below, 24 T cell receptor beta chains from the same sample are listed, as sequenced in a study of T cells in women clearing cervical HPV infection. Assay used: immunoSEQ multiplex PCR; TCRdb lists only in-frame clones, some missing. This listing includes about 31,000 clones. The specimen sequenced was blood buffy coat. These receptors all stem from a woman aged 18 to 69 with a cervical HPV16 infection that either progressed to CIN3+ or cleared (not recorded which).

Incomplete CDR3 DNA: TGCGCCAGCAGCCAGGGGTCAAGCACAGATACG. Translation gives CASSQGSSTDT. The entire CDR3 reads CASSQGSSTDTQYF. The chain carries TRBV5-1 and TRBJ2-3, with TRBD1 as a possible D gene (6 bases). The sequence runs out 3 residues before the end of the CDR3; the remainder is reconstructed from the germline J gene. This CDR3 is built from 14 residues. Trimming left V 4 bases short and J 0 bases short, with 9 bases between. Germline V gene data show CDR1 as SGHRS and CDR2 as YFSETQ.

For this clone: The CDR3 extends 3 residues past the end of the read, so its final part is completed from the germline J gene. The rearrangement uses TRBV9 and TRBJ2-3; no clear D. With 0 bases removed from V and 0 bases from J, the gap between germline ends came to 2 bases. CDR3 length equals 13 residues. Germline-derived CDR1 and CDR2 are SGDLS and YYNGEE. The sequenced part of the CDR3 DNA is TGTGCCAGCAGCGTAGCGAGCACAGATACG. Protein sequence: CASSVASTDT. The whole CDR3 reads CASSVASTDTQYF. The full variable domain, completed using reference TRBV9 and TRBJ2-3, is DSGVTQTPKHLITATGQRVTLRCSPRSGDLSVYWYQQSLDQGLQFLIQYYNGEERAKGNILERFSAQQFPDLHSELNLSSLELGDSALYFCASSVASTDTQYFGPGTRLTVL.

In the case of this clone: The CDR3 is cut off 3 residues early in the read; its end comes from the germline J gene. The rearrangement uses TRBV19 and TRBJ2-4; D is possibly TRBD1 (5 bases). CDR3 size: 15 residues. Germline V CDR1 and CDR2: LNHDA, SQIVND (reference sequence). The covered CDR3 bases are TGTGCCAGTAGTATAACGACAGCAACTAACTATGGT. Its translation: CASSITTATNYG. The whole CDR3 protein reads CASSITTATNYGQYF.

Concerning this clone itself: The read ends 3 residues shy of where the CDR3 ends; the end is completed using the germline J gene. The chain combines TRBV11-3 with TRBJ1-2; the D gene is possibly TRBD1 (5 bases). Germline CDR1 SGHNT, CDR2 YENEEA. This CDR3 is built from 12 residues. Incomplete CDR3 DNA: TGTGCCAGCAGATACCAGGGCTCGGGC. Its translation: CASRYQGSG. The CDR3 reads in full as CASRYQGSGYTF.

The CDR3 DNA, read in part, is TGTGCCTGGAGTGTACCCCCCGACAGGGGGGGAGGC. Encoded protein: CAWSVPPDRGGG. The complete CDR3 sequence is CAWSVPPDRGGGYTF. This chain uses TRBV30 with TRBJ1-2, with TRBD1 identical over 9 bases. Sequencing ends 3 residues short of the CDR3 end; the germline J gene provides the rest. The germline gives CDR1 GTSNPN, CDR2 SVGIG (reference sequence). This CDR3 has 15 residues.

The CDR3: CSARPPQSYSNQPQHF. The sequenced CDR3 bases are TGCAGTGCTAGGCCGCCACAGAGCTATAGCAATCAGCCC. This chain uses TRBV20-1 with TRBJ1-5; D is undetermined. The sequence runs out 3 residues before the end of the CDR3; the remainder is reconstructed from the germline J gene. Trimming pared 3 bases from V and 0 bases from J, leaving 15 bases between. The CDR3 is made up of 16 amino acids. CDR1 and CDR2 (germline): DFQATT, SNEGSKA (reference sequence).

Regarding this clone: The read ends 3 residues before the CDR3 terminus; that terminus is restored from the germline J gene. The chain combines TRBV20-1 with TRBJ2-1, with 13 positions matching TRBD2. The CDR3 consists of 14 residues. Germline V gene sequence: CDR1 DFQATT, CDR2 SNEGSKA (reference sequence). Trimming took 6 bases from V and 8 from J; bases not matched to a gene: 7. The CDR3 sequence: CSAHGLAGDDEQFF. The sequenced CDR3 bases are TGCAGTGCCCATGGACTAGCGGGGGACGATGAG.

As concerns this clone: The sequence runs out 3 residues before the end of the CDR3; the remainder is reconstructed from the germline J gene. This sequence joins TRBV5-1 and TRBJ1-3; 8 bases line up with TRBD1. Trimming at V came to 4 bases and at J to 6 bases, leaving 9 bases not matched to a gene. This CDR3 is built from 15 residues. The germline CDR1 and CDR2 sequences are SGHRS and YFSETQ. CDR3 DNA (partial): TGCGCCAGCAGCCCTTATGGACAGGGAGTAAACACC. It yields the protein CASSPYGQGVNT. The whole CDR3 region reads CASSPYGQGVNTIYF.

In regard to this clone: The sequence runs out 3 residues before the end of the CDR3; the remainder is reconstructed from the germline J gene. The genes are TRBV12-3 or TRBV12-4 and TRBJ1-1, with a possible D match to TRBD1 (5 bases). V lost 6 bases to trimming and J lost 1 base, with 21 bases between them. The CDR3 covers 17 residues. Incomplete CDR3 DNA: TGTGCCAGCAGGCCTCTAGTCGGGACGGGGGGGAACACTGAA. It is translated as CASRPLVGTGGNTE. The whole CDR3 reads CASRPLVGTGGNTEAFF.

A note on this clone: The read stops 3 residues short of the end of the CDR3; the missing end is completed from the germline J gene. The chain is built from TRBV30 and TRBJ1-1, with no clear D. V shed 2 bases and J shed 1 base, with 14 bases lying between them. Germline V gives CDR1 GTSNPN, CDR2 SVGIG (reference sequence). The CDR3 is made up of 15 amino acids. The sequenced part of the CDR3 DNA is TGTGCCTGGAGTACCCCCCTGTCAGGGAACACTGAA. It yields the protein CAWSTPLSGNTE. The CDR3 reads in full as CAWSTPLSGNTEAFF.

Regarding this clone: Read data end 3 residues before the CDR3 end; the end is taken from the germline J gene. V usage is TRBV19 and J usage is TRBJ1-1; 9 bases agree with TRBD1. CDR1 LNHDA and CDR2 SQIVND come from the germline V gene (reference sequence). V gave up 6 bases and J gave up 5 bases; unmatched junction bases: 4. The CDR3 has 13 residues. CDR3 sequence reads: CASRGQGGTEAFF. The covered CDR3 bases are TGTGCCAGTAGGGGACAGGGAGGGACTGAA.

This chain's CDR3 is CASSITSQTINDYTF. CDR3 DNA, as far as it was read: TGTGCCAGTAGTATAACGTCACAGACTATCAATGAC. The rearrangement uses TRBV19 and TRBJ1-2; no definite D call. The read terminates 3 residues ahead of where the CDR3 ends, so the germline J gene completes it. From germline, CDR1 is LNHDA and CDR2 SQIVND (reference sequence). This CDR3 has 15 residues.

Concerning this clone itself: The read ends 3 residues before the CDR3 terminus; that terminus is restored from the germline J gene. This sequence joins TRBV30 and TRBJ1-6; 7 bases line up with TRBD1. With V trimmed by 5 bases and J by 7 bases, 8 bases remained unmatched. The CDR3 sequence is 14 residues long. CDR1 and CDR2 (germline): GTSNPN, SVGIG (reference sequence). Incomplete CDR3 DNA: TGTGCCTGGGGCCCGGGACAGAGAAATTCACCC. Its translation is CAWGPGQRNSP. The full CDR3 is CAWGPGQRNSPLHF.

Regarding this clone: The read terminates 3 residues before the CDR3 end, so the remaining end is supplied by the germline J gene. The J gene is TRBJ2-1, the V gene TRBV11-3, with 8 bases matching TRBD2. The CDR3 runs 14 residues. V lost 1 base to trimming and J lost 5 bases; unmatched junction nucleotides: 1. Germline values: CDR1 SGHNT, CDR2 YENEEA. The CDR3 sequence is CASSLAGGHNEQFF. The CDR3 bases that were read are TGTGCCAGCAGCTTAGCGGGGGGGCACAATGAG. Combining the CDR3 with reference TRBV11-3 and TRBJ2-1 gives the whole variable domain EAGVVQSPRYKIIEKKQPVAFWCNPISGHNTLYWYLQNLGQGPELLIRYENEEAVDDSQLPKDRFSAERLKGVDSTLKIQPAELGDSAVYLCASSLAGGHNEQFFGPGTRLTVL.

Turning to this clone: Read data end 3 residues before the CDR3 end; the end is taken from the germline J gene. The chain carries TRBV10-3 and TRBJ1-4; 8 bases map to TRBD1. Germline assignment: CDR1 ENHRY and CDR2 SYGVKD. The CDR3 is 15 residues long. The sequenced CDR3 bases are TGTGCCATCAGGGAGACAGGGGTCGCCGTTTCACCA. It codes for CAIRETGVAVSP. The CDR3 in its entirety is CAIRETGVAVSPLFF.

Concerning this clone itself: The read halts 3 residues ahead of the CDR3 end, with the missing end drawn from the germline J gene. The rearrangement links TRBV7-2 to TRBJ1-1; D is unresolved. The germline V gene encodes CDR1 SGHTA and CDR2 FQGNSA. Trimming took 3 bases from V and 4 from J, leaving 9 bases between them. This CDR3 is 13 amino acids long. CDR3 protein: CASSFSESTEAFF. Incomplete CDR3 DNA: TGTGCCAGCAGCTTTTCAGAAAGCACTGAA. Full variable domain (rest looked up from reference TRBV7-2 and TRBJ1-1): GAGVSQSPSNKVTEKGKDVELRCDPISGHTALYWYRQSLGQGLEFLIYFQGNSAPDKSGLPSDRFSAERTGGSVSTLTIQRTQQEDSAVYLCASSFSESTEAFFGQGTRLTVV.

About this clone: The read finishes 3 residues shy of the CDR3 end, and the germline J gene is used to complete it. This sequence joins TRBV4-2 and TRBJ1-1; 7 bases line up with TRBD1. There are 14 residues in the CDR3. Germline CDR1 reads LGHNA; CDR2 reads YNFKEQ. CDR3 loop: CASSAHDRERRAFF. Partial CDR3 DNA: TGTGCCAGCAGCGCCCACGACAGGGAGCGCCGG.

Notes on this clone: The CDR3 is cut off 3 residues early in the read; its end comes from the germline J gene. This chain joins TRBV19 and TRBJ1-1; 7 bases align to TRBD1. V trimming: 6 bases; J trimming: 1 base; junction bases outside the gene matches: 11. The germline gives CDR1 LNHDA, CDR2 SQIVND (reference sequence). The length of the CDR3 is 16 residues. The CDR3 bases that were read are TGTGCCAGTAGCCCTCAGGGGGGAAGGCGGAACACTGAA. Translation: CASSPQGGRRNTE. The CDR3 in full is CASSPQGGRRNTEAFF.

Regarding this clone: With the read ending 3 residues before the CDR3 end, the germline J gene is used to fill in that end. This chain connects TRBV2 to TRBJ1-1, with D tentatively TRBD1 (6 bases). The V end lost 10 bases, the J end lost 2 bases, and 23 bases lay between the germline ends. There are 16 residues in the CDR3. In germline, CDR1 is SNHLY, CDR2 FYNNEI. CDR3 region: CATKRNEQGENTEAFF. Incomplete CDR3 DNA: TGTGCCACCAAAAGAAATGAACAGGGAGAAAACACTGAA. Full variable domain (missing parts from reference TRBV2 and TRBJ1-1): EPEVTQTPSHQVTQMGQEVILRCVPISNHLYFYWYRQILGQKVEFLVSFYNNEISEKSEIFDDQFSVERPDGSNFTLKIRSTKLEDSAMYFCATKRNEQGENTEAFFGQGTRLTVV.

Details on this clone: Read data end 3 residues before the CDR3 end; the end is taken from the germline J gene. This rearrangement joins TRBV20-1 to TRBJ2-1, with 11 bases that match TRBD2. Trimming took 0 bases from V and 9 from J; bases not matched to a gene: 10. Germline V lookup: CDR1 DFQATT, CDR2 SNEGSKA (reference sequence). The CDR3 loop spans 16 amino acids. The sequenced CDR3 bases are TGCAGTGCTAGAGATCGGGTAGCGGGGGGGCGGGTTGAG. This encodes CSARDRVAGGRVE. The CDR3 as a whole reads CSARDRVAGGRVEQFF.

As for this clone: The read ends 3 residues shy of where the CDR3 ends; the end is completed using the germline J gene. The chain recombines TRBV29-1 with TRBJ1-2; TRBD1 matches 10 bases. CDR1 SQVTM and CDR2 ANQGSEA come from the germline V gene. This CDR3 has 13 amino acids. V was pared by 7 bases and J by 4 bases, with 6 bases of the junction left unmatched. CDR3 DNA (partial): TGCAGCGCTCGGACAGGGGGAGTCTATGGC. Its translation is CSARTGGVYG. The entire CDR3 protein reads CSARTGGVYGYTF. Full variable domain (rest looked up from reference TRBV29-1 and TRBJ1-2): SAVISQKPSRDICQRGTSLTIQCQVDSQVTMMFWYRQQPGQSLTLIATANQGSEATYESGFVIDKFPISRPNLTFSTLTVSNMSPEDSSIYLCSARTGGVYGYTFGSGTRLTVV.

In the case of this clone: Sequencing ends 3 residues short of the CDR3 end; the germline J gene provides the rest. The chain couples TRBV10-2 to TRBJ2-1, with 8 bases aligning to TRBD2. The CDR3 has 14 amino acids. V shed 10 bases, J shed 3 bases, and the junction held 8 bases outside the gene matches. Germline V lookup: CDR1 WSHSY, CDR2 SAAADI. CDR3 DNA, as far as it was read: TGCGCCACCGGCGAGCGGGAGTACTACAATGAG. It translates to CATGEREYYNE. The whole CDR3 region reads CATGEREYYNEQFF.

A note on this clone: The DNA ends 3 residues before the CDR3 does, and the rest of the CDR3 is filled in from the germline J gene. This chain connects TRBV20-1 to TRBJ2-1, with 7 bases identical to TRBD2. V trimming: 5 bases; J trimming: 5 bases; junction bases outside the gene matches: 9. CDR1 is DFQATT, CDR2 SNEGSKA, per germline (reference sequence). The CDR3 contains 14 residues. CDR3 protein: CSARSGTTNNEQFF. The part of the CDR3 DNA that was read is TGCAGTGCTCGCTCCGGGACTACCAACAATGAG.

A word on this clone: The read terminates 3 residues before the CDR3 end, so the remaining end is supplied by the germline J gene. This chain links TRBV18 with TRBJ2-3, with D possibly TRBD2 on 5 matching bases. CDR1 and CDR2 (germline): KGHSH, LQKENI. CDR3 length: 14 residues. The CDR3 protein is CASSLERGHETQYF. CDR3 DNA, as far as it was read: TGTGCCAGCTCACTCGAGAGAGGGCATGAGACG.